This passage covers 3 T cell receptor beta chains from one sample sequenced in a study of CD8 T cell repertoires and HIV-1 epitope variants. The method was immunoSEQ multiplex PCR; TCRdb's version includes in-frame clones alone and lacks a portion of them. Among under 100,000 clones listed, roughly 80% were seen once. Sequencing used uncultured baseline CD8+ T cells from peripheral blood mononuclear cells (PBMCs). These receptors were obtained from a male donor with HIV.

The rearrangement joins TRBV27 to TRBJ2-7, with TRBD2 as a possible D gene (5 bases). Trimming took off 6 bases at V and 0 bases at J, with 15 bases between the two ends. Germline values: CDR1 MNHEY, CDR2 SMNVEV (reference sequence). CDR3 size: 15 residues. Here the CDR3 reads CASSRISGNSYEQYF. The CDR3 DNA reads as TGTGCCAGCAGCCGAATAAGCGGAAACTCCTACGAGCAGTACTTC.

This chain joins TRBV28 and TRBJ2-3; TRBD2 agrees at 13 bases. Unmatched junction bases numbered 7, after V lost 10 bases and J lost 0 bases. The CDR3 sequence is 16 residues long. Germline lookup yields CDR1 MDHEN and CDR2 SYDVKM. The CDR3 DNA reads as TGTGCCACCCGACTAGCGGGGGGTTCTAGCACAGATACGCAGTATTTT. Protein sequence: CATRLAGGSSTDTQYF.

The chain is built from TRBV5-1 and TRBJ2-3; D uncertain. V dropped 0 bases and J dropped 2 bases, with 7 bases sitting between them. The CDR3 spans 14 residues. Looked up from germline, CDR1 is SGHRS and CDR2 is YFSETQ. The CDR3 DNA reads TGCGCCAGCAGCTTGGACGTATCCACAGATACGCAGTATTTT. Residues: CASSLDVSTDTQYF.